The clone carrying this T cell receptor beta chain has ten or more counts. These data come from a study of Graves' ophthalmopathy and Graves' hyperthyroidism. V shed 6 bases and J shed 0 bases, with 6 bases lying between them. The CDR3 runs 13 residues. Germline lookup yields CDR1 MNHEY and CDR2 SVGAGI. For repertoire sequencing, the TCR beta CDR3 regions were amplified from RNA transcripts. Following a first-round RT-PCR that used HTBI primers, a second-round multiplex PCR was carried out. TCRdb recomputed calls from the multiplex PCR reads with MiXCR, one row per CDR3 protein. The data contain a few hundred thousand distinct CDR3 sequences, 35% to 45% of them singletons. Newly diagnosed, the hyperthyroidism patients had under 2 months' duration and were aged 18 to 65.

This TCR was recovered from an adult man with Graves' hyperthyroidism. Sequencing was done on a sample of peripheral blood or thyroid tissue (not recorded which). This rearrangement joins TRBV6-5 to TRBJ1-3, with unresolved D. CDR3 coding DNA: TGTGCCAGCAGGCCAGACTCTGGAAACACCATATATTTT. Encoded protein: CASRPDSGNTIYF.